The clone carrying this T cell receptor beta chain was detected only a few times. The antigen is undetermined. This sample was included in a study of CD8 T cells in ankylosing spondylitis. Whole-study results and caveats: Peripheral blood samples showed relatively rare disease-linked clones, and these clones were CD8+. It appeared that ankylosing spondylitis blood was characterized by a TCR beta motif of fewer than 10 highly homologous variants. Significant enrichment of disease-linked clones was reportedly seen in matched ankylosing spondylitis synovial fluid.

Researchers built TCR beta libraries using quantitative 5'-RACE with molecular barcodes. Using its own MiXCR run on the 5' RACE reads, TCRdb lists one record per CDR3 protein. The sample lists 250,000 or so distinct CDR3 sequences, about 11% occurring once. V was clipped by 1 base and J by 2 bases, with 14 bases between them. The CDR3 extends over 16 amino acids. CDR1 is SGHRS and CDR2 is YFSETQ in the germline V gene. The chain joins TRBV5-1 to TRBJ2-3, with D possibly TRBD1 on 6 matching bases. Specimen: blood, either unsorted or a sorted T cell fraction (not recorded which). This receptor was obtained from a male donor with ankylosing spondylitis or in good health (not recorded which). The CDR3 is CASSLFFGGPTDTQYF. The CDR3 DNA follows: TGCGCCAGCAGCTTGTTTTTTGGGGGCCCCACAGATACGCAGTATTTT.